The T cell receptor beta chain described here comes from a study of identical twins. Template switching added a universal primer binding site, and final cDNA carried unique molecular identifiers. TCRdb re-called the 5' RACE reads through MiXCR, storing one row per CDR3 protein. The sample includes 500,000 to 550,000 distinct CDR3 sequences, roughly a fifth of them seen just once. The V and J ends lost 2 bases and 3 bases respectively, with 5 bases between them. This CDR3 is 12 amino acids long. CDR1 and CDR2 from the germline V gene are KGHSH and LQKENI. These sequences were also reported in another study, on T cells expressing NK-cell markers. That paper states: The authors restricted sorting to alpha-beta TCR T cells with an anti-gamma-delta TCR antibody in several experiments.

The chain is built from TRBV18 and TRBJ2-7; D uncertain. The receptor was isolated from a woman aged 18-30 years in good health. What was sequenced was CD4+ T cells sorted from blood. In DNA form, the CDR3 reads TGTGCCAGCTCACCAGTCGACTACGAGCAGTACTTC. This gives the protein CASSPVDYEQYF.